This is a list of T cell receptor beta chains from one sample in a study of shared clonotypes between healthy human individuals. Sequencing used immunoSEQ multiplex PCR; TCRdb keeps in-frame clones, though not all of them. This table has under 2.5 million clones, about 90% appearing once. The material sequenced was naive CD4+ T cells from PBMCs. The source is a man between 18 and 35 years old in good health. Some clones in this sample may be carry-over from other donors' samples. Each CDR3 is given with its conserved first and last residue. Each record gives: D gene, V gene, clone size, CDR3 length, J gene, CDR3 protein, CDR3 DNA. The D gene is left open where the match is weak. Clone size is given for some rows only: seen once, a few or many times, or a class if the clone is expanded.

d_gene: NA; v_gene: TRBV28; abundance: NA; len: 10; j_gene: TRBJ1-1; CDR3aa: CASRNTEAFF; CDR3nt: TGTGCCAGCAGGAACACTGAAGCTTTCTTT
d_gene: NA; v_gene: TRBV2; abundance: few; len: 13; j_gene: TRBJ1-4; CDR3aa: CASSGSGYEKLFF; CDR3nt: TGTGCCAGCAGTGGGTCAGGATATGAAAAACTGTTTTTT
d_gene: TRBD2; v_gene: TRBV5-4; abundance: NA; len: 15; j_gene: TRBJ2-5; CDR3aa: CASSPRLAGGETQYF; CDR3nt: TGTGCCAGCAGCCCCAGACTAGCGGGAGGAGAGACCCAGTACTTC
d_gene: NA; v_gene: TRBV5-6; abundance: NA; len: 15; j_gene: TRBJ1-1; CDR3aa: CASSLGNREKSEAFF; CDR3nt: TGTGCCAGCAGCTTGGGGAACAGGGAGAAGTCTGAAGCTTTCTTT
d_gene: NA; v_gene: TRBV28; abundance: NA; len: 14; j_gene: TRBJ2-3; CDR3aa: CASSLVTRHGTQYF; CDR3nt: TGTGCCAGCAGTTTAGTCACTAGGCATGGTACGCAGTATTTT
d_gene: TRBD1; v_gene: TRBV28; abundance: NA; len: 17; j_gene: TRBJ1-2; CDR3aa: CASNLNPGQGANYGYTF; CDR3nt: TGTGCCAGCAACCTTAATCCGGGACAGGGGGCGAACTATGGCTACACCTTC
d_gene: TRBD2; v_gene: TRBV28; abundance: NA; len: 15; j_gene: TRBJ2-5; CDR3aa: CASSLKTGGRETQYF; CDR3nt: TGTGCCAGCAGTTTAAAAACGGGAGGAAGAGAGACCCAGTACTTC
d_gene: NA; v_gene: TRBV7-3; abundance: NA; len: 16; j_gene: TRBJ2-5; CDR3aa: CASSLMASASRETQYF; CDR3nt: TGTGCCAGCAGCTTAATGGCTAGCGCTTCCCGGGAGACCCAGTACTTC
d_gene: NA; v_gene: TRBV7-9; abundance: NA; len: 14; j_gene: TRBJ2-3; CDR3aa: CASSSLGGIDTQYF; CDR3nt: TGTGCCAGCAGCTCCCTGGGGGGCATCGATACGCAGTATTTT
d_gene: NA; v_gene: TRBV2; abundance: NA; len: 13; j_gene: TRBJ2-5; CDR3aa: CASEEERVQTQYF; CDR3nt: TGTGCCAGCGAAGAAGAGAGGGTCCAGACCCAGTACTTC
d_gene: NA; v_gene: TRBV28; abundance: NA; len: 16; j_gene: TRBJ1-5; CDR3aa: CASKTTVIANNQPQHF; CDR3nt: TGTGCCAGCAAAACCACAGTAATTGCCAACAATCAGCCCCAGCATTTT
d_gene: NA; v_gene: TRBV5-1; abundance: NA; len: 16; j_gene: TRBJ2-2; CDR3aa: CASSLANFGNTGELFF; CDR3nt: TGCGCCAGCAGCTTGGCCAACTTCGGGAACACCGGGGAGCTGTTTTTT
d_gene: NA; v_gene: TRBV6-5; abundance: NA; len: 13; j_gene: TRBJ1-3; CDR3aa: CASRPPGGNTIYF; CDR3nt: TGTGCCAGCAGGCCCCCCGGAGGAAACACCATATATTTT
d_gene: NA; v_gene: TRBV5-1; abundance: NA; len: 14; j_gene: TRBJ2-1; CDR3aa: CASSWGTADNEQFF; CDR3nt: TGCGCCAGCAGCTGGGGGACCGCTGACAATGAGCAGTTCTTC
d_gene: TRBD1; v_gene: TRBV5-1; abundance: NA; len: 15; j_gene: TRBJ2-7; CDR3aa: CASSFRQGGIGEQYF; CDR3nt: TGCGCCAGCAGCTTTAGACAGGGGGGCATCGGCGAGCAGTACTTC
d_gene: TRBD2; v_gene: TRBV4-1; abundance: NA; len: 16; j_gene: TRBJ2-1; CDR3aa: CASTRAGLSSYNEQFF; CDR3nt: TGCGCCAGCACCCGAGCGGGGCTAAGCTCCTACAATGAGCAGTTCTTC
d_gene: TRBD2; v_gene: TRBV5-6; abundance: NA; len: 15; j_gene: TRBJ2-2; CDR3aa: CASSSLAGDTGELFF; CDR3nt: TGTGCCAGCAGCTCACTAGCGGGAGACACCGGGGAGCTGTTTTTT
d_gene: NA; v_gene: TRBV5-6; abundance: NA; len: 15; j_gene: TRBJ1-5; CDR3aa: CASSLAGRSDQPQHF; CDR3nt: TGTGCCAGCAGCTTGGCCGGGAGAAGCGATCAGCCCCAGCATTTT
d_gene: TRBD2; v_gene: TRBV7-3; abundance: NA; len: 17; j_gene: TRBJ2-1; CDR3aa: CASSSQGTSGSYNEQFF; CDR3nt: TGTGCCAGCAGCTCACAGGGGACTAGCGGTTCCTACAATGAGCAGTTCTTC
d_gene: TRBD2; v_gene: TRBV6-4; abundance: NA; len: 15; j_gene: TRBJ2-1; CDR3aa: CASSGSGRIGREQFF; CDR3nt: TGTGCCAGCAGTGGTAGCGGGAGGATAGGTAGAGAGCAGTTCTTC
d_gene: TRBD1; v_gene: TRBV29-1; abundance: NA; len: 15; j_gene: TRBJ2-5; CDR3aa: CSVGVRNRGPLGQYF; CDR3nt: TGCAGCGTTGGGGTAAGGAACAGGGGGCCCCTAGGGCAGTACTTC
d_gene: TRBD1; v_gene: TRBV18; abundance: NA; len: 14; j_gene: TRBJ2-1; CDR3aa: CASSRDRGYNEQFF; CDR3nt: TGTGCCAGCTCGCGGGACAGGGGCTACAATGAGCAGTTCTTC
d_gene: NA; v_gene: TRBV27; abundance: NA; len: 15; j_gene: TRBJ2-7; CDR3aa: CASSLKRGNPYEQYF; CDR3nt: TGTGCCAGCAGTTTAAAGCGCGGTAACCCCTACGAGCAGTACTTC
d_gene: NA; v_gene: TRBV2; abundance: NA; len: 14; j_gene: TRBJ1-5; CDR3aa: CASSSRQGNQPQHF; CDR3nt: TGTGCCAGCAGTTCAAGACAGGGCAATCAGCCCCAGCATTTT
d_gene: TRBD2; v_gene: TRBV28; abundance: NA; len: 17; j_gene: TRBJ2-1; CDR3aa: CASRTTSGQNSYNEQFF; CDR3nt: TGTGCCAGCAGGACCACTAGCGGACAAAACTCCTACAATGAGCAGTTCTTC
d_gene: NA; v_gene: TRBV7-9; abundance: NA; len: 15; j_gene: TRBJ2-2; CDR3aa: CASSLARGNGGELFF; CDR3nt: TGTGCCAGCAGCTTGGCTCGCGGGAATGGCGGGGAGCTGTTTTTT
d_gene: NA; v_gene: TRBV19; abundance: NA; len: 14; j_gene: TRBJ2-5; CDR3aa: CASSSGTAQETQYF; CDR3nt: TGTGCCAGTAGTAGCGGGACAGCCCAAGAGACCCAGTACTTC
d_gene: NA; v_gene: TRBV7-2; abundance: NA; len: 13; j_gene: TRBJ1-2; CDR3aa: CASSLGQNYGYTF; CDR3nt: TGTGCCAGCAGCTTAGGTCAGAACTATGGCTACACCTTC
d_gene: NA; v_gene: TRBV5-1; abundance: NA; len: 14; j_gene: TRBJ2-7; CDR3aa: CASSLDASSYEQYF; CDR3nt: TGCGCCAGCAGCTTGGATGCGTCCTCCTACGAGCAGTACTTC
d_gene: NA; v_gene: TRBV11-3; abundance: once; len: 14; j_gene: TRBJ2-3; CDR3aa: CASSLGLFSDTQYF; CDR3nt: TGTGCCAGCAGCTTAGGCCTTTTCTCGGATACGCAGTATTTT
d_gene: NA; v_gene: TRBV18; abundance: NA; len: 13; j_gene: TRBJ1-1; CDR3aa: CASSNSFTTEAFF; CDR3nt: TGTGCCAGCTCAAACAGTTTTACCACTGAAGCTTTCTTT
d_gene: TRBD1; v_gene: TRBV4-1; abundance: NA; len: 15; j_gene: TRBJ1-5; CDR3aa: CASSQWDRDNQPQHF; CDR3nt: TGCGCCAGCAGCCAGTGGGACAGGGACAATCAGCCCCAGCATTTT